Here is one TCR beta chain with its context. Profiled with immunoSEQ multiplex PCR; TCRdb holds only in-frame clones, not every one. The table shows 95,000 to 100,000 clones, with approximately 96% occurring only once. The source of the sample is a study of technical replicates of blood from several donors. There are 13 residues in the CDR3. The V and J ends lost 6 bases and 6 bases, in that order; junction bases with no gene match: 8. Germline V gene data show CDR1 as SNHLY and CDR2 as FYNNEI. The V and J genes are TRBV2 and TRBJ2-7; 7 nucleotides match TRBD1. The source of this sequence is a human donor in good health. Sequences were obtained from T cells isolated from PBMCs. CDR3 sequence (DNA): TGTGCCAGCAGGAAAGACAGGGAGTCCGAGCAGTACTTC. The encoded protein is CASRKDRESEQYF.